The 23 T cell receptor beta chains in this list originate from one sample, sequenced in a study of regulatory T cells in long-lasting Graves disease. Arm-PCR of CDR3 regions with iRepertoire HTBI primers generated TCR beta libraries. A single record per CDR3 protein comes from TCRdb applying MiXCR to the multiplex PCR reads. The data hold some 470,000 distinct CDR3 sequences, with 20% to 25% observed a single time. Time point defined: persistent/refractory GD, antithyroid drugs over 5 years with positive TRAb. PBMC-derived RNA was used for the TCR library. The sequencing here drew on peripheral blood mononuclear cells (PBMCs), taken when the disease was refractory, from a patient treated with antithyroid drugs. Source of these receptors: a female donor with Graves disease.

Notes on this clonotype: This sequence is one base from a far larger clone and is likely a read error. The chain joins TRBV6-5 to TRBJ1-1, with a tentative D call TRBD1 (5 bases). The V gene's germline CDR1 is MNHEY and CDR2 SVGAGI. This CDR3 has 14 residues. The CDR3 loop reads CASSYSGGSTVAFF. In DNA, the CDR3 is TGTGCCAGCAGTTACTCGGGGGGTAGCACTGTAGCTTTCTTT.

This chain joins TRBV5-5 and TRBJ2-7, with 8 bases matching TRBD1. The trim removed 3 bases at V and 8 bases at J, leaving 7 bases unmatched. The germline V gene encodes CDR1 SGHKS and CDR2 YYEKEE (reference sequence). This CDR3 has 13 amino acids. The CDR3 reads CASSSDRVLQQYF. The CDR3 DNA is TGTGCCAGCAGCTCGGACAGGGTATTGCAGCAGTACTTC.

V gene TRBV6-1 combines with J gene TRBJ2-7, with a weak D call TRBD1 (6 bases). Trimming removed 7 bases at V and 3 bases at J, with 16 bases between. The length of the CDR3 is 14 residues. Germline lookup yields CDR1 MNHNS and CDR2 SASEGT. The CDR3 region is CASNTAGADYEQYF. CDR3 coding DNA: TGTGCCAGCAATACCGCAGGGGCGGACTACGAGCAGTACTTC.

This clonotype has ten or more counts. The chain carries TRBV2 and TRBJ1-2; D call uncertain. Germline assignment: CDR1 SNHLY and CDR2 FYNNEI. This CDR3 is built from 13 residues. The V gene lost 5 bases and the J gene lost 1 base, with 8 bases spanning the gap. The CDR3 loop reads CASSQTVNYGYTF. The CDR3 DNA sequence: TGTGCCAGCAGTCAAACAGTTAACTATGGCTACACCTTC.

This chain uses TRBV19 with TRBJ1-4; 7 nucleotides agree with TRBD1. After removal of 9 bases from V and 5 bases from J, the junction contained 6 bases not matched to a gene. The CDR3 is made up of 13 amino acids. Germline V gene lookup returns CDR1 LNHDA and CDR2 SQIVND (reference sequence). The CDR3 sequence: CASTGQQNEKLFF. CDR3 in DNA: TGTGCCAGCACGGGACAGCAAAATGAAAAACTGTTTTTT.

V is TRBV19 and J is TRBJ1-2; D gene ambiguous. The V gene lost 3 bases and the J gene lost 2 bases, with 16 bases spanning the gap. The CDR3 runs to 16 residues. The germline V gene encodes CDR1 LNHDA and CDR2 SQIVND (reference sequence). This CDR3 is CASSILLGATNYGYTF. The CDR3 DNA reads TGTGCCAGTAGTATTCTCCTGGGTGCGACCAACTATGGCTACACCTTC.

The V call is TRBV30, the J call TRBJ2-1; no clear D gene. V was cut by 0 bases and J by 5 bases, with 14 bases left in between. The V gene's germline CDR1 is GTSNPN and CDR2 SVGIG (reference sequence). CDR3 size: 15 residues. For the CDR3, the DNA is TGTGCCTGGAGTGTACGACTTCCCAGCCACAATGAGCAGTTCTTC. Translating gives CAWSVRLPSHNEQFF.

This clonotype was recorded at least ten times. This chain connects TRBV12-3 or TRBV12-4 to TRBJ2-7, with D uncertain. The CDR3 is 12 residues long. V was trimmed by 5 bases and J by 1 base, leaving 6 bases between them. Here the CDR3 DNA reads TGTGCCAGCAGTGACTTTTCCTACGAGCAGTACTTC. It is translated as CASSDFSYEQYF.

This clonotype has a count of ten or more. The CDR3 DNA is TGTGCCAGCAGCCGGGGGACTAGTGAGACCCAGTACTTC. It encodes CASSRGTSETQYF. V is TRBV7-2 and J is TRBJ2-5; 8 nucleotides agree with TRBD2. The trim removed 5 bases at V and 5 bases at J, leaving 4 bases unmatched. CDR1 is SGHTA and CDR2 is FQGNSA in the germline V gene. This CDR3 has 13 amino acids. The full variable domain, in which reference TRBV7-2 and TRBJ2-5 provide the parts outside the CDR3, is GAGVSQSPSNKVTEKGKDVELRCDPISGHTALYWYRQSLGQGLEFLIYFQGNSAPDKSGLPSDRFSAERTGGSVSTLTIQRTQQEDSAVYLCASSRGTSETQYFGPGTRLLVL.

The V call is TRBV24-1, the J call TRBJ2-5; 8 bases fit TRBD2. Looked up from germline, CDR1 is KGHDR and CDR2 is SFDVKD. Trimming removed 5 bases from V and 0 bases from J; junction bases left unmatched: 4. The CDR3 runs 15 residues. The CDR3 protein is CATSGSGGNQETQYF. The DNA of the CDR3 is TGTGCCACCAGTGGCAGCGGGGGAAACCAAGAGACCCAGTACTTC.

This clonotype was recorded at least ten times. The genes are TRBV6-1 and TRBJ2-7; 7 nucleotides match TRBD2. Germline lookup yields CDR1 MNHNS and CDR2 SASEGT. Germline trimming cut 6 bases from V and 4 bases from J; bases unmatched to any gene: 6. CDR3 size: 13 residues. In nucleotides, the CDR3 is TGTGCCAGCAGCCCGTGGGACTATTACGAGCAGTACTTC. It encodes CASSPWDYYEQYF.

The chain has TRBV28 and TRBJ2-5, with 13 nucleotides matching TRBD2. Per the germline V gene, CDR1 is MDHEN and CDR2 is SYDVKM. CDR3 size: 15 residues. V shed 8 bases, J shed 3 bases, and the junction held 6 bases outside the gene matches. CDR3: CASGSGTSGEETQYF. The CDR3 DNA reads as TGTGCCAGCGGTTCCGGGACTAGCGGGGAAGAGACCCAGTACTTC. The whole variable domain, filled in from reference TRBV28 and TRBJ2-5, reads DVKVTQSSRYLVKRTGEKVFLECVQDMDHENMFWYRQDPGLGLRLIYFSYDVKMKEKGDIPEGYSVSREKKERFSLILESASTNQTSMYLCASGSGTSGEETQYFGPGTRLLVL.

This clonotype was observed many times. The chain's CDR3 is CASSEYNRNTEAFF. DNA of the CDR3: TGTGCCAGCAGTGAATATAACAGAAACACTGAAGCTTTCTTT. This chain links TRBV6-1 with TRBJ1-1, with D hard to call. This CDR3 region has 14 residues. In germline, CDR1 is MNHNS, CDR2 SASEGT. Between the trimmed V and J ends, which lost 2 bases and 2 bases, there was a span of 9 bases.

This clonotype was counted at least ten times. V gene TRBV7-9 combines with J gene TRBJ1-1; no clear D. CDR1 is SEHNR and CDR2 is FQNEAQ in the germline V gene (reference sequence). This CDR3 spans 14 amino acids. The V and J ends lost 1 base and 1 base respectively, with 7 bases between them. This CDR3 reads CASSLVSRNTEAFF. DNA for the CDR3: TGTGCCAGCAGCTTAGTAAGCAGGAACACTGAAGCTTTCTTT.

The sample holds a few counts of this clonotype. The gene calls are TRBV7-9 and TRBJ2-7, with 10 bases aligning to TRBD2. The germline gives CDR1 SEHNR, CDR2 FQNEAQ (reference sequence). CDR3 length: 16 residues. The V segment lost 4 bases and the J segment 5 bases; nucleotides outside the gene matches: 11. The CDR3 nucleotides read TGTGCCAGCAGCTGGGGGAGACTAGCGGGTGCAAACGAGCAGTACTTC. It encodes CASSWGRLAGANEQYF.

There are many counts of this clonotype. The CDR3 DNA follows: TGTGCCACCAGTGATTCCCCGTCGGCAGGGGGCTATGGCTACACCTTC. Amino acid sequence: CATSDSPSAGGYGYTF. The rearrangement links TRBV24-1 to TRBJ1-2, with 7 bases identical to TRBD1. V lost 2 bases to trimming and J lost 4 bases; unmatched junction nucleotides: 9. There are 16 residues in the CDR3. CDR1 is KGHDR, CDR2 SFDVKD, per germline.

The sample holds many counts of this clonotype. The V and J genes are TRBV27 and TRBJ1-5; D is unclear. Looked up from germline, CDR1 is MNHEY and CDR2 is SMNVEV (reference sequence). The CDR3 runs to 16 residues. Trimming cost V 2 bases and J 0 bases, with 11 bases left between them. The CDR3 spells CASSLRYSNSNQPQHF. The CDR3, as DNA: TGTGCCAGCAGTTTACGGTACTCTAATAGCAATCAGCCCCAGCATTTT.

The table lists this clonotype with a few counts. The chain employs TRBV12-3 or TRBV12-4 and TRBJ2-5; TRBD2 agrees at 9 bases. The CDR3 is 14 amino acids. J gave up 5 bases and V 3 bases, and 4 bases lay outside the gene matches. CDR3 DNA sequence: TGTGCCAGCAGTTTTCTAGCGGGAACGGAGACCCAGTACTTC. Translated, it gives CASSFLAGTETQYF.

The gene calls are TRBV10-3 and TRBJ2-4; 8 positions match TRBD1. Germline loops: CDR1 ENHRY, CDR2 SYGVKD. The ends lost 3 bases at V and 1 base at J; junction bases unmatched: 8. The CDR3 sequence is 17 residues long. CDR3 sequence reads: CAISDYPGTGAKNIQYF. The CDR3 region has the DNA TGTGCCATCAGTGACTACCCCGGGACAGGTGCCAAAAACATTCAGTACTTC.

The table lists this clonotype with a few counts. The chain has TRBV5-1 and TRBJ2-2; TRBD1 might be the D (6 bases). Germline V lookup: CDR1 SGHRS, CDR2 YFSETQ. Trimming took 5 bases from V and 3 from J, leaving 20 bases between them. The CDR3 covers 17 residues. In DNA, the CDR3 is TGCGCCAGCAGACAGGGCAGTTCGGTCGCGTACACCGGGGAGCTGTTTTTT. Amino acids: CASRQGSSVAYTGELFF.

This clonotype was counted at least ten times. In DNA, the CDR3 is TGTGCCAGCAGCGGGCCTGTACGCGAAAAACTGTTTTTT. Its translation: CASSGPVREKLFF. The J gene is TRBJ1-4, the V gene TRBV11-2; D is uncertain. CDR1 and CDR2 from the germline V gene are SGHAT and FQNNGV. The CDR3 spans 13 residues. The V gene lost 5 bases and the J gene lost 8 bases, with 12 bases spanning the gap.

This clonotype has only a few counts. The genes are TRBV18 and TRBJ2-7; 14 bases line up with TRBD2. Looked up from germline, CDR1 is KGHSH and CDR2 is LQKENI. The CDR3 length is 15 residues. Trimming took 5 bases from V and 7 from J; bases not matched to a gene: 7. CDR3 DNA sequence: TGTGCCAGCTCAGCCGGGACTAGCGGGAGCAGTGAGCAGTACTTC. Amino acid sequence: CASSAGTSGSSEQYF.

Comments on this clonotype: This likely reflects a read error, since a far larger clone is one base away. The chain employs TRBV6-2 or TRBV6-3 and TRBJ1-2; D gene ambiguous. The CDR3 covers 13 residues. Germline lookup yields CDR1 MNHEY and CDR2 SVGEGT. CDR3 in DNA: TGTGCCAGCAGTGAGACTTACCTCTATGGCCACACCTTC. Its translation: CASSETYLYGHTF.